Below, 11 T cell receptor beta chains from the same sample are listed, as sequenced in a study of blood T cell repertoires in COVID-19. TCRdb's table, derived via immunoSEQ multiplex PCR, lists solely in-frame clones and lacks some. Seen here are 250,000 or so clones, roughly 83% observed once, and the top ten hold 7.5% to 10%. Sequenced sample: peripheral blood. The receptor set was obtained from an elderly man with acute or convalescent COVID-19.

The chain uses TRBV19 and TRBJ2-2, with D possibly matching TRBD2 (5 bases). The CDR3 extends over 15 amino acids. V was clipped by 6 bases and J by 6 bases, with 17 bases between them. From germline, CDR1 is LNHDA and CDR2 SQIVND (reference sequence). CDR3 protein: CASSDLASRSGELFF. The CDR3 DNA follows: TGTGCCAGTAGCGATCTAGCCTCCCGGTCCGGGGAGCTGTTTTTT.

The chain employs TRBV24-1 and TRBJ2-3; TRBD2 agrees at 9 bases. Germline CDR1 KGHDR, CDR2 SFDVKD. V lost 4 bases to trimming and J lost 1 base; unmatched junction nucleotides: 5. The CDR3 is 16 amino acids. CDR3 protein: CATSEISGGRTDTQYF. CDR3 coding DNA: TGTGCCACCAGTGAGATTAGCGGGGGCCGCACAGATACGCAGTATTTT.

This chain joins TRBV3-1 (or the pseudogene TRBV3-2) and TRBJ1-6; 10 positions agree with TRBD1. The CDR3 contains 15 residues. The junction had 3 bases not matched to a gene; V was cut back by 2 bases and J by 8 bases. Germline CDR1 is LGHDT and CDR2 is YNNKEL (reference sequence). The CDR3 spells CASSQMTGGDSPLHF. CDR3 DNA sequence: TGTGCCAGCAGCCAAATGACAGGGGGCGATTCACCCCTCCACTTT.

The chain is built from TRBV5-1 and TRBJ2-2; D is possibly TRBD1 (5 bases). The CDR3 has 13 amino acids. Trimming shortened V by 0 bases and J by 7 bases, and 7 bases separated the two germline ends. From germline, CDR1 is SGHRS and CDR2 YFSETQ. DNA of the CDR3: TGCGCCAGCAGCTTGGGACAGAGCGGGGAGCTGTTTTTT. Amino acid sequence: CASSLGQSGELFF.

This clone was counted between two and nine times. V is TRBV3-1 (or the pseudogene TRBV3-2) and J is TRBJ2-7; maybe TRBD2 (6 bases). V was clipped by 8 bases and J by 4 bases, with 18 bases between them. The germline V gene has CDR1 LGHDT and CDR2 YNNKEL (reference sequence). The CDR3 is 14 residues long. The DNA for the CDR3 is TGTGCCAGCGCTCCACTGGGCGGGGCGTACGAGCAGTACTTC. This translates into CASAPLGGAYEQYF.

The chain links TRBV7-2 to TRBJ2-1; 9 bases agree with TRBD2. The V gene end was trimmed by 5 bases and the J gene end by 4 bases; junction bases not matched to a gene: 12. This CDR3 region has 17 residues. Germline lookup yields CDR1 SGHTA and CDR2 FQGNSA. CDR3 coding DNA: TGTGCCAGCAGCCAAGGGGCGCTAGCGGGATTTTACAATGAGCAGTTCTTC. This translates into CASSQGALAGFYNEQFF.

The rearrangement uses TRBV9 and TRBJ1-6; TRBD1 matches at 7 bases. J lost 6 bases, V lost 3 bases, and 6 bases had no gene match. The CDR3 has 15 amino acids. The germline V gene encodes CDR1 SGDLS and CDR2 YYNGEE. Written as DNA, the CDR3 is TGTGCCAGCAGCGCAGCCGGGACAGCTAATTCACCCCTCCACTTT. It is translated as CASSAAGTANSPLHF. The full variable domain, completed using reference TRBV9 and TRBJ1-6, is DSGVTQTPKHLITATGQRVTLRCSPRSGDLSVYWYQQSLDQGLQFLIQYYNGEERAKGNILERFSAQQFPDLHSELNLSSLELGDSALYFCASSAAGTANSPLHFGNGTRLTVT.

This CDR3 is CAWSEGGAVEAETQYF. In DNA form, the CDR3 reads TGTGCCTGGAGTGAGGGGGGGGCCGTGGAGGCGGAGACCCAGTACTTC. The chain recombines TRBV30 with TRBJ2-5, with TRBD2 as a possible D gene (7 bases). The CDR3 has 16 residues. In germline, CDR1 is GTSNPN, CDR2 SVGIG (reference sequence). Trimming shortened V by 1 base and J by 5 bases, and 20 bases separated the two germline ends.

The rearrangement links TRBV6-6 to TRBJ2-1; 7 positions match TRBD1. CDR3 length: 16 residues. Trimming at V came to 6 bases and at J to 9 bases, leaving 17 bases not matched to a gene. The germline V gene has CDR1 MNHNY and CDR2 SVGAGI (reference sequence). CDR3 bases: TGTGCCAGCAGCTCAGATTGGAGACAGGGACGCAGTGAGCAGTTCTTC. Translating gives CASSSDWRQGRSEQFF.

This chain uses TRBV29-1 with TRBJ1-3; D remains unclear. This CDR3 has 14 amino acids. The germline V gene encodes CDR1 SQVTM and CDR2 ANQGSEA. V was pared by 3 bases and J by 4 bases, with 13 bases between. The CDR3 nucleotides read TGCAGCGTTGATAGAGGGAGCAAGGGAAACACCATATATTTT. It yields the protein CSVDRGSKGNTIYF.

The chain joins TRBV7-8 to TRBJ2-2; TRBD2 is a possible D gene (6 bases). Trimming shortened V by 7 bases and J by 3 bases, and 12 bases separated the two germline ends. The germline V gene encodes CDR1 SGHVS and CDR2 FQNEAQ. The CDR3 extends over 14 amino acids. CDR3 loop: CASTPLAYTGELFF. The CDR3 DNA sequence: TGTGCCAGCACCCCTCTAGCGTACACCGGGGAGCTGTTTTTT.